The next 23 T cell receptor beta chains were all read from a single sample in a study of cytomegalovirus exposure and HLA in healthy donors. The PCR had 60 Vbeta and 13 Jbeta primers. Libraries were prepared by immunoSEQ multiplex PCR; TCRdb keeps only in-frame clonotypes and omits some of them. The table includes 120,000 to 150,000 clones, around three quarters detected once. The sequencing input was PBMCs. All receptors derive from a middle-aged man in good health and CMV-seronegative.

The chain is built from TRBV7-8 and TRBJ1-5, with unresolved D. Trimming cost V 1 base and J 2 bases, with 9 bases left between them. This CDR3 is 15 amino acids long. In germline, CDR1 is SGHVS, CDR2 FQNEAQ. This chain's CDR3 is CASSLVGGGNQPQHF. The CDR3 DNA follows: TGTGCCAGCAGCTTAGTGGGTGGAGGCAATCAGCCCCAGCATTTT.

The J gene is TRBJ2-7, the V gene TRBV30; TRBD2 matches 7 bases. Germline V CDR1 and CDR2: GTSNPN, SVGIG (reference sequence). The CDR3 is 13 amino acids. Germline trimming cut 5 bases from V and 2 bases from J; bases unmatched to any gene: 6. The CDR3 here is CAWGSGATYEQYF. The CDR3 DNA reads TGTGCCTGGGGGAGCGGGGCCACCTACGAGCAGTACTTC.

The chain carries TRBV27 and TRBJ2-3, with TRBD2 identical over 10 bases. V was clipped by 4 bases and J by 1 base; unmatched bases: 2. Germline V lookup: CDR1 MNHEY, CDR2 SMNVEV (reference sequence). The CDR3 is 15 residues long. The CDR3 DNA reads TGTGCCAGCAGTTCCCTAGCGGGAGGCACAGATACGCAGTATTTT. It encodes CASSSLAGGTDTQYF.

The genes are TRBV7-2 and TRBJ2-7; 11 positions agree with TRBD1. In germline, CDR1 is SGHTA, CDR2 FQGNSA. This CDR3 region has 15 residues. V dropped 4 bases and J dropped 5; count of bases not matched to a gene: 7. The CDR3 DNA is TGTGCCAGCAGCTACCAGGACAGGGGGCTCCACGAGCAGTACTTC. Translating it yields CASSYQDRGLHEQYF.

The chain joins TRBV13 to TRBJ2-5; unclear D gene. Judging by the DNA end, TRBJ2-7 fits better; the J call may be wrong. CDR3 length: 13 residues. Germline V gene data show CDR1 as PRHDT and CDR2 as FYEKMQ (reference sequence). DNA of the CDR3: TGTGCCAGCAGCTTGTCATTCACCTACGAGCAGTACTTC. It specifies CASSLSFTYEQYF.

V and J are TRBV4-1 and TRBJ2-7; TRBD2 agrees at 10 bases. V lost 2 bases and J lost 11; bases outside the gene matches: 9. CDR1 is MGHRA, CDR2 YSYEKL, per germline. The CDR3 has 14 residues. The CDR3 spells CASSQIGLAVGKYF. The DNA for the CDR3 is TGCGCCAGCAGCCAAATAGGACTAGCGGTTGGCAAGTACTTC.

As concerns this clone: The junction shows a germline mismatch at one end, possibly a read error. The V gene is TRBV7-9, the J gene TRBJ2-3; 7 bases match TRBD1. There are 17 residues in the CDR3. Germline lookup yields CDR1 SEHNR and CDR2 FQNEAQ (reference sequence). The CDR3 DNA reads as TGTTCCAGCAGCCGGACGCTAGGGGGCTTACCCCCGGATACGCAGTATTTT. It is translated as CSSSRTLGGLPPDTQYF.

The chain joins TRBV6-1 to TRBJ1-2; D perhaps matches TRBD1 (6 bases). The length of the CDR3 is 16 residues. Trimming shortened V by 4 bases and J by 0 bases, and 15 bases separated the two germline ends. Germline V gene lookup returns CDR1 MNHNS and CDR2 SASEGT. Written as DNA, the CDR3 is TGTGCCAGCAGTGCTACAGGGACCCGGACTAACTATGGCTACACCTTC. Translated: CASSATGTRTNYGYTF.

This clone was seen more than once but under ten times. The rearrangement uses TRBV4-3 and TRBJ2-5, with 9 bases identical to TRBD2. V was pared by 0 bases and J by 4 bases, with 9 bases of the junction left unmatched. CDR3 length: 17 amino acids. The germline V gene has CDR1 LGHNA and CDR2 YSLEER. CDR3 DNA: TGCGCCAGCAGCCAAGATAGAGGGCGGGGGGGGTTAGAGACCCAGTACTTC. This gives the protein CASSQDRGRGGLETQYF.

The chain employs TRBV4-1 and TRBJ2-5; D ambiguous. Germline V CDR1 and CDR2: MGHRA, YSYEKL. With 1 base removed from V and 1 base from J, the gap between germline ends came to 16 bases. The CDR3 totals 17 residues. The CDR3 nucleotides are TGCGCCAGCAGCCAAGCTCCAGTCTGGCGGTTCCAAGAGACCCAGTACTTC. It translates to CASSQAPVWRFQETQYF.

CDR3 DNA: TGTGCCAGCAGTTCCCAAGCGGGGGCGAACTTCGGGCAGTACTTC. Encoded protein: CASSSQAGANFGQYF. This sequence joins TRBV28 and TRBJ2-7; 8 bases fit TRBD2. Germline values: CDR1 MDHEN, CDR2 SYDVKM. Trimming at V came to 4 bases and at J to 9 bases, leaving 14 bases not matched to a gene. The CDR3 loop spans 15 amino acids.

CDR3 loop: CASSQEKQKAAYEQYF. CDR3 sequence (DNA): TGTGCCAGCAGCCAAGAGAAGCAGAAGGCGGCATACGAGCAGTACTTC. The gene calls are TRBV4-2 and TRBJ2-7; D is uncertain. Looked up from germline, CDR1 is LGHNA and CDR2 is YNFKEQ. The CDR3 sequence is 16 residues long. Trimming removed 0 bases from V and 4 bases from J, with 16 bases in between.

This clone was seen only once. The CDR3 bases are TGTGCCAGCAGTCTACCTCAAGAGACCCAGTACTTC. It is translated as CASSLPQETQYF. The chain couples TRBV6-1 to TRBJ2-5; D uncertain. The CDR3 has 12 amino acids. From germline, CDR1 is MNHNS and CDR2 SASEGT. V was shortened by 5 bases and J by 2 bases, with 6 bases between the two germline ends.

The rearrangement joins TRBV19 to TRBJ2-7; TRBD2 matches 7 bases. V shed 5 bases, J shed 4 bases, and the junction held 11 bases outside the gene matches. Germline lookup yields CDR1 LNHDA and CDR2 SQIVND (reference sequence). This CDR3 region has 15 residues. The CDR3 here is CASSPLAGAGYEQYF. CDR3 DNA sequence: TGTGCCAGTAGTCCCCTGGCGGGAGCTGGTTACGAGCAGTACTTC.

The chain couples TRBV18 to TRBJ1-2, with TRBD1 identical over 11 bases. This CDR3 has 14 amino acids. From germline, CDR1 is KGHSH and CDR2 LQKENI. Losses at the gene ends were 4 bases for V and 4 bases for J; bases not matched to a gene: 2. The CDR3 nucleotides read TGTGCCAGCTCACAGGGACAGGGGGTCTATGGCTACACCTTC. Translating gives CASSQGQGVYGYTF.

The V and J genes are TRBV2 and TRBJ2-3, with D perhaps TRBD1 (7 bases). The V end was cut by 7 bases, the J end by 0 bases, with 11 bases between. The CDR3 consists of 14 residues. Germline assignment: CDR1 SNHLY and CDR2 FYNNEI. As DNA, the CDR3 is TGTGCCAGCAAACAGGGGACTAGCACAGATACGCAGTATTTT. As protein: CASKQGTSTDTQYF. Together with reference TRBV2 and TRBJ2-3, the CDR3 gives the full variable domain: EPEVTQTPSHQVTQMGQEVILRCVPISNHLYFYWYRQILGQKVEFLVSFYNNEISEKSEIFDDQFSVERPDGSNFTLKIRSTKLEDSAMYFCASKQGTSTDTQYFGPGTRLTVL.

V usage is TRBV15 and J usage is TRBJ1-5, with D maybe TRBD1 (5 bases). The germline V and J ends were trimmed by 0 bases and 3 bases, with 9 bases remaining between them. CDR1 is LNHNV and CDR2 is YYDKDF in the germline V gene (reference sequence). The CDR3 covers 15 residues. Here the CDR3 DNA reads TGTGCCACCAGCAGAGACGTGACAGACAATCAGCCCCAGCATTTT. The encoded protein is CATSRDVTDNQPQHF. Together with reference TRBV15 and TRBJ1-5, the CDR3 gives the full variable domain: DAMVIQNPRYQVTQFGKPVTLSCSQTLNHNVMYWYQQKSSQAPKLLFHYYDKDFNNEADTPDNFQSRRPNTSFCFLDIRSPGLGDTAMYLCATSRDVTDNQPQHFGDGTRLSIL.

The sample holds one count of this clone. Germline and junction disagree at one end, which may indicate a read error. CDR3 amino acids: CASSLASSGRPSHEQYF. The CDR3 bases are TGCGCCAGCAGCTTGGCGTCTAGCGGGAGGCCCTCCCACGAGCAGTACTTC. The J gene is TRBJ2-7, the V gene TRBV5-1; 11 bases line up with TRBD2. Germline CDR1 and CDR2: SGHRS and YFSETQ. The CDR3 consists of 17 residues.

This chain joins TRBV14 and TRBJ2-5, with D uncertain. Per the germline V gene, CDR1 is SGHDN and CDR2 is FVKESK. This CDR3 is built from 11 residues. Trimming took off 5 bases at V and 11 bases at J, with 12 bases between the two ends. This CDR3 reads CASSDWAEQYF. CDR3 nucleotides: TGTGCCAGCAGCGATTGGGCAGAGCAGTACTTC.

The J gene is TRBJ1-1, the V gene TRBV4-1; a possible D gene is TRBD1 (6 bases). V gave up 2 bases and J gave up 0 bases, with 16 bases separating them. Germline loops: CDR1 MGHRA, CDR2 YSYEKL. There are 17 residues in the CDR3. The DNA of the CDR3 is TGCGCCAGCAGCCAAAGACCAGTTAGGGGGATGAACACTGAAGCTTTCTTT. This sequence encodes CASSQRPVRGMNTEAFF.

The chain couples TRBV6-4 to TRBJ2-3; 10 nucleotides align to TRBD2. The trim removed 8 bases at V and 5 bases at J, leaving 16 bases unmatched. There are 17 residues in the CDR3. Germline V gives CDR1 MRHNA, CDR2 SNTAGT. CDR3 amino acids: CASSTEPGLAIRDTQYF. The CDR3 DNA sequence: TGTGCCAGCTCCACAGAACCGGGACTAGCGATAAGAGATACGCAGTATTTT.

Details on this clone: Other DNA variants within this sample encode the same CDR3. V is TRBV14 and J is TRBJ2-7; 9 bases map to TRBD1. Trimming cost V 2 bases and J 3 bases; bases outside gene matches: 2. Germline V lookup: CDR1 SGHDN, CDR2 FVKESK. This CDR3 is built from 14 residues. The CDR3 sequence: CASSQLTGGYEQYF. CDR3 bases: TGTGCCAGCAGCCAACTGACAGGGGGCTACGAGCAGTACTTC.

The chain is built from TRBV5-1 and TRBJ2-3; weak D call: TRBD2 (6 bases). This CDR3 spans 17 amino acids. Per the germline V gene, CDR1 is SGHRS and CDR2 is YFSETQ. V lost 4 bases, J lost 0 bases, and 18 bases lay in between. DNA for the CDR3: TGCGCCAGCAGCAGTCTCCCTAGCGTTTCTAGCACAGATACGCAGTATTTT. It is translated as CASSSLPSVSSTDTQYF.